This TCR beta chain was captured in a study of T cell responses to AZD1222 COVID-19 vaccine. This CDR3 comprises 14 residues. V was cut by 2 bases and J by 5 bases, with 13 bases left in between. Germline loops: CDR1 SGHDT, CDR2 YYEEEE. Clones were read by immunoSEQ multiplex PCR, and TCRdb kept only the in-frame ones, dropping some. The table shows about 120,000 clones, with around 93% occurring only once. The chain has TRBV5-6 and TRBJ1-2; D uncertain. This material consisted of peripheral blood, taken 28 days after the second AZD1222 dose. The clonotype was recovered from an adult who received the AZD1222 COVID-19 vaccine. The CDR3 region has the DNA TGTGCCAGCAGCTTAGTTGGGGTAGGGTATGGCTACACCTTC. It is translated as CASSLVGVGYGYTF. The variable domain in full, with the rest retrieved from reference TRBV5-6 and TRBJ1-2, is DAGVTQSPTHLIKTRGQQVTLRCSPKSGHDTVSWYQQALGQGPQFIFQYYEEEERQRGNFPDRFSGHQFPNYSSELNVNALLLGDSALYLCASSLVGVGYGYTFGSGTRLTVV.